This T cell receptor (beta chain) was obtained from a study of T cell repertoires in cytomegalovirus infection. TCRdb passed the reads through MiXCR, listing each CDR3 protein once. The repertoire holds roughly 350,000 distinct CDR3 sequences, with about 35% as singletons. The study, taken as a whole, reports: The study found HLA-C-restricted CMV-specific TCR beta clonotypes dominating the ex vivo response.

Germline V CDR1 and CDR2: SGHTA, FQGNSA. This CDR3 is built from 14 residues. V lost 1 base, J lost 7 bases, and 13 bases lay in between. With regard to this clonotype: Its antigen is still unknown.

Sequencing used cultured PBMCs, obtained from culture after CMV antigen stimulation. The TCR originated in a human donor in good health (CMV status not recorded). Some clones in this sample may be carry-over from other donors' samples. The rearrangement joins TRBV7-2 to TRBJ1-1; D remains ambiguous. DNA for the CDR3: TGTGCCAGCAGCTTAGAGCGTAGGTGGAGTGAAGCTTTCTTT. It specifies CASSLERRWSEAFF.